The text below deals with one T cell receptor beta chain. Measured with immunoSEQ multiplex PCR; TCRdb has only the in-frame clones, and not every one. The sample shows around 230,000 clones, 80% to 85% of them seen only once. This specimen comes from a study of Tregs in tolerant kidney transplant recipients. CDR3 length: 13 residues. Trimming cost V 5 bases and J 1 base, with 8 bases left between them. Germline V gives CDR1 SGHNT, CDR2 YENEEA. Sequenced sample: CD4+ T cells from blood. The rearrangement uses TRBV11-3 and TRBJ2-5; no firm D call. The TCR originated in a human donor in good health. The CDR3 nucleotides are TGTGCCAGCAGCGTGCTAGGCCAAGAGACCCAGTACTTC. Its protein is CASSVLGQETQYF.